What follows are 4 T cell receptor beta chains derived from one specimen sequenced in a study of CD8 T cells in Susac syndrome. RNA in amounts of roughly 0.45 to 1 ug was reverse transcribed with random hexamers. TCRdb ran MiXCR on the immunoSEQ multiplex PCR reads and lists one entry per CDR3 protein. The top ten clones hold approximately 0.08% of a sample with about 140,000 distinct CDR3 sequences, 94% of them seen once. The sample comprised CD4+ T cells from PBMCs. All receptors come from a human donor in good health.

The chain is built from TRBV20-1 and TRBJ2-1; 9 positions agree with TRBD2. The V segment lost 3 bases and the J segment 3 bases; nucleotides outside the gene matches: 3. The length of the CDR3 is 14 residues. Looked up from germline, CDR1 is DFQATT and CDR2 is SNEGSKA (reference sequence). Written as DNA, the CDR3 is TGCAGTGCTAGGGTTAGCGGGAGCTACAATGAGCAGTTCTTC. As protein: CSARVSGSYNEQFF.

The chain links TRBV12-3 or TRBV12-4 to TRBJ1-5; the D is unclear. The CDR3 is 14 residues long. V was cut by 3 bases and J by 3 bases, with 9 bases left in between. The CDR3 spells CASSFSGNNQPQHF. CDR3 nucleotides: TGTGCCAGCAGTTTTTCTGGGAACAATCAGCCCCAGCATTTT.

The chain carries TRBV7-8 and TRBJ2-7; perhaps TRBD1 as D (6 bases). The CDR3 extends over 14 amino acids. Trimming pared 1 base from V and 5 bases from J, leaving 12 bases between. From germline, CDR1 is SGHVS and CDR2 FQNEAQ. The CDR3 bases are TGTGCCAGCAGCTTAGTAGTGGGGGCCCACGAGCAGTACTTC. It codes for CASSLVVGAHEQYF.

The rearrangement links TRBV4-1 to TRBJ2-5; perhaps D is TRBD1 or TRBD2 (6 bases each). The CDR3 totals 15 residues. Germline V lookup: CDR1 MGHRA, CDR2 YSYEKL. V was cut by 4 bases and J by 5 bases, with 17 bases left in between. The CDR3: CASSPRQAGRETQYF. The CDR3 DNA is TGCGCCAGCAGCCCCAGACAGGCGGGGAGGGAGACCCAGTACTTC.